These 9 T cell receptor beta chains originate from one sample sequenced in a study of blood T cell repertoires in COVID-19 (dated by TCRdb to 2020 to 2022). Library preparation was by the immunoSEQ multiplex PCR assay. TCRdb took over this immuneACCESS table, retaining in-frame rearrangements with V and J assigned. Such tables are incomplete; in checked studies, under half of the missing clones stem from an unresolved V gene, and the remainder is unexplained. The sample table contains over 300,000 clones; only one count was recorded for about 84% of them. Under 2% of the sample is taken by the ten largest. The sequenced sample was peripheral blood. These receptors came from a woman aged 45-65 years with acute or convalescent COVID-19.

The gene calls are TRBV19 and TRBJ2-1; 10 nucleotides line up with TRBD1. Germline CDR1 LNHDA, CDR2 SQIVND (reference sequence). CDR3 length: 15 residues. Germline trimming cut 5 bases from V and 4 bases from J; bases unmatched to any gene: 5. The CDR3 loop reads CASSPPGQGYNEQFF. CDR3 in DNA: TGTGCCAGTAGTCCGCCGGGACAGGGGTACAATGAGCAGTTCTTC.

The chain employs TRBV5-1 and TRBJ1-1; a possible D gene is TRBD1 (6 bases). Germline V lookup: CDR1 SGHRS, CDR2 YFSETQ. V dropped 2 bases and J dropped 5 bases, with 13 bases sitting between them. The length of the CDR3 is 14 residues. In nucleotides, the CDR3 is TGCGCCAGCAGCTTTTCAGGGGATGGGACTGAAGCTTTCTTT. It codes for CASSFSGDGTEAFF.

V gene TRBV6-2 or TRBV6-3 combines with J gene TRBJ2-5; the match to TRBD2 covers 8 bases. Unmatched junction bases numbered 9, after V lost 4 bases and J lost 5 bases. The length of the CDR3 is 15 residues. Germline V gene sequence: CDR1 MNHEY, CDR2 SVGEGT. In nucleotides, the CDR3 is TGTGCCAGCAGTTTTGGAGCGGGAGCCGGGGAGACCCAGTACTTC. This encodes CASSFGAGAGETQYF.

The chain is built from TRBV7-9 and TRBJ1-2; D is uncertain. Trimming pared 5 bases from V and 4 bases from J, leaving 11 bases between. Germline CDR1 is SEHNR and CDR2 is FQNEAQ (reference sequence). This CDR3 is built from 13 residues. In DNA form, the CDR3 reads TGTGCCAGCAGCCGAGATTGGAGCTATGGCTACACCTTC. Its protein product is CASSRDWSYGYTF.

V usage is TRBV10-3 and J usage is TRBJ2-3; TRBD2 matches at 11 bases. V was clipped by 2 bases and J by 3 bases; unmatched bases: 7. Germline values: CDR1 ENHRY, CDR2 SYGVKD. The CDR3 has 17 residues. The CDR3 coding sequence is TGTGCCATCAGTGAGCCCACTAGCGGGAGAGTAACAGATACGCAGTATTTT. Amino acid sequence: CAISEPTSGRVTDTQYF.

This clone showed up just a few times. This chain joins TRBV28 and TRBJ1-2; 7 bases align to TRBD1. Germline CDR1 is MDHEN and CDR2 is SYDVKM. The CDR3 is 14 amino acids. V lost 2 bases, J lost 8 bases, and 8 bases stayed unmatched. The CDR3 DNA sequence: TGTGCCAGCAGTTTAACGGGACAGATATCGGGCTACACCTTC. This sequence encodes CASSLTGQISGYTF.

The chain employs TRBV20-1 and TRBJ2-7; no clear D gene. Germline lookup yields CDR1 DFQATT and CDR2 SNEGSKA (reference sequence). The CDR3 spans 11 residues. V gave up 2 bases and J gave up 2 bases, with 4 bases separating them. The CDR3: CSARIAYEQYF. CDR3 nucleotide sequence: TGCAGTGCTAGAATCGCCTACGAGCAGTACTTC.

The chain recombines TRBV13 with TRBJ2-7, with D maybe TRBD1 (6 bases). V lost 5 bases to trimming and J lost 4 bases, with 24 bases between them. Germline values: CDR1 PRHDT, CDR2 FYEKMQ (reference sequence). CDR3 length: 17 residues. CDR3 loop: CASSRGSLGDIEYEQYF. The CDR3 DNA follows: TGTGCCAGCAGCCGTGGTAGTTTAGGGGACATAGAATACGAGCAGTACTTC.

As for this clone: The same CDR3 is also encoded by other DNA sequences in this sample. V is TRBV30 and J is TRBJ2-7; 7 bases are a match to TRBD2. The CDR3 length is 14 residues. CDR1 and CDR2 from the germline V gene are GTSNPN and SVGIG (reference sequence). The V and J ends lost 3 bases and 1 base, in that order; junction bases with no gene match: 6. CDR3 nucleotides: TGTGCCTGGAGCCCCCCCGGGGGGTCCTACGAGCAGTACTTC. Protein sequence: CAWSPPGGSYEQYF.